A single sample gave rise to the 16 T cell receptor beta chains below, sequenced in a study of graft-versus-host responses after intestinal transplantation. To release intraepithelial and lamina propria lymphocytes, the graft tissue was processed. Here immunoSEQ multiplex PCR was the method, and the copy in TCRdb shows in-frame clones only, minus some. The repertoire holds 14,000 or so clones, with 65% to 80% as singletons. The sample was ileum tissue, taken just under 28 days after intestinal transplant. The receptors were sampled from a human patient who received an intestinal transplant, so some T cells may come from the graft donor.

The V and J genes are TRBV11-1 and TRBJ2-2; possibly TRBD2 for D (6 bases). CDR1 is SGHAT and CDR2 is FQDESV in the germline V gene (reference sequence). This CDR3 region has 19 residues. Trimming took off 1 base at V and 1 base at J, with 19 bases between the two ends. The chain's CDR3 is CASSLVGRGPGVNTGELFF. CDR3 nucleotides: TGTGCCAGCAGCTTAGTAGGTCGGGGCCCGGGGGTGAACACCGGGGAGCTGTTTTTT.

The chain is built from TRBV28 and TRBJ2-1, with 11 bases matching TRBD2. Germline values: CDR1 MDHEN, CDR2 SYDVKM. Germline trimming cut 7 bases from V and 8 bases from J; bases unmatched to any gene: 7. The CDR3 is 14 residues long. The CDR3 loop is CASTFSGGVDEQFF. The CDR3 nucleotides read TGTGCCAGCACTTTTAGCGGGGGGGTGGATGAGCAGTTCTTC.

V and J are TRBV28 and TRBJ1-6; D might be TRBD1 (5 bases). V was cut by 9 bases and J by 9 bases, with 15 bases left in between. CDR1 is MDHEN, CDR2 SYDVKM, per germline. The CDR3 consists of 13 residues. CDR3 in amino acids: CASTGAQSSPLHF. For the CDR3, the DNA is TGTGCCAGTACAGGCGCCCAAAGTTCACCCCTCCACTTT.

J is TRBJ1-2 and V is TRBV5-1; D is possibly TRBD1 (5 bases). V was trimmed by 5 bases and J by 4 bases, leaving 12 bases between them. The CDR3 runs 13 residues. Germline lookup yields CDR1 SGHRS and CDR2 YFSETQ. The DNA of the CDR3 is TGCGCCAGCAGTGACAGTAACATCTATGGCTACACCTTC. Translation: CASSDSNIYGYTF.

This clone was detected only a few times. The chain is built from TRBV19 and TRBJ1-6, with 7 bases aligning to TRBD1. Germline V gene data show CDR1 as LNHDA and CDR2 as SQIVND (reference sequence). The CDR3 is 16 amino acids. V lost 7 bases to trimming and J lost 9 bases; unmatched junction nucleotides: 15. The CDR3 bases are TGTGCCAGTAATCAGCATACCGCAGGGGGAACTTCACCCCTCCACTTT. This codes for CASNQHTAGGTSPLHF.

V is TRBV27 and J is TRBJ2-3, with TRBD1 matching 9 bases. The CDR3 runs 16 residues. The trim removed 8 bases at V and 3 bases at J, leaving 12 bases unmatched. Looked up from germline, CDR1 is MNHEY and CDR2 is SMNVEV (reference sequence). The CDR3 protein is CASGTFRDRATDTQYF. DNA for the CDR3: TGTGCCAGCGGTACGTTCCGGGACAGGGCTACAGATACGCAGTATTTT.

This chain links TRBV28 with TRBJ1-2; TRBD1 aligns across 7 bases. Losses at the gene ends were 2 bases for V and 4 bases for J; bases not matched to a gene: 7. The CDR3 spans 15 residues. Germline V gene lookup returns CDR1 MDHEN and CDR2 SYDVKM. The CDR3, as DNA: TGTGCCAGCAGTTTAGTTGGGACAGATCGCTATGGCTACACCTTC. It translates to CASSLVGTDRYGYTF.

J is TRBJ2-1 and V is TRBV7-6; tentatively, D is TRBD1 (6 bases). The CDR3 totals 17 residues. V was shortened by 0 bases and J by 5 bases, with 17 bases between the two germline ends. Per germline, CDR1 SGHVS and CDR2 FNYEAQ. CDR3 nucleotides: TGTGCCAGCAGCTTAGCGGGGGCCGGGGATGTCAACAATGAGCAGTTCTTC. It yields the protein CASSLAGAGDVNNEQFF.

This clone was recorded only once. At the DNA level, this CDR3 is encoded by other sequences in the same sample as well. The CDR3 reads CASRGTSGAYNEQFF. The DNA of the CDR3 is TGTGCCAGCAGAGGGACTAGCGGGGCCTACAATGAGCAGTTCTTC. The chain has TRBV2 and TRBJ2-1; 13 bases fit TRBD2. The CDR3 sequence is 15 residues long. Germline V CDR1 and CDR2: SNHLY, FYNNEI. The V and J ends lost 6 bases and 2 bases, in that order; junction bases with no gene match: 1.

This clone was recorded a few times. The chain uses TRBV5-1 and TRBJ2-2; possible D gene TRBD2, 6 bases. V lost 2 bases, J lost 2 bases, and 13 bases lay in between. The CDR3 contains 16 residues. Germline lookup yields CDR1 SGHRS and CDR2 YFSETQ. The CDR3 DNA sequence: TGCGCCAGCAGCTTAACCGGGACTGGCAACACCGGGGAGCTGTTTTTT. Residues: CASSLTGTGNTGELFF.

This clone was counted once. The chain couples TRBV27 to TRBJ2-7; 7 positions match TRBD1. The CDR3 spans 14 residues. The J segment lost 6 bases and the V segment lost 4 bases, leaving 9 bases of the junction unmatched. Germline values: CDR1 MNHEY, CDR2 SMNVEV (reference sequence). This CDR3 is CASSSPDRVVEQYV. CDR3 sequence (DNA): TGTGCCAGCAGTTCTCCCGACAGGGTAGTCGAGCAGTACGTC.

V usage is TRBV6-5 and J usage is TRBJ1-2; 11 nucleotides agree with TRBD1. The CDR3 has 14 residues. J gave up 7 bases and V 5 bases, and 6 bases lay outside the gene matches. Per germline, CDR1 MNHEY and CDR2 SVGAGI. This chain's CDR3 is CASSPDRGLFGYTF. CDR3 in DNA: TGTGCCAGCAGTCCGGACAGGGGGCTTTTTGGCTACACCTTC.

V and J are TRBV7-2 and TRBJ1-1; D is uncertain. Germline-derived CDR1 and CDR2 are SGHTA and FQGNSA. The CDR3 extends over 12 amino acids. V was shortened by 5 bases and J by 0 bases, with 4 bases between the two germline ends. As DNA, the CDR3 is TGTGCCAGCAGCCAAATGAACACTGAAGCTTTCTTT. Protein sequence: CASSQMNTEAFF.

The chain employs TRBV19 and TRBJ1-5, with a tentative D call TRBD1 (5 bases). Trimming took off 5 bases at V and 0 bases at J, with 14 bases between the two ends. Germline V gene data show CDR1 as LNHDA and CDR2 as SQIVND (reference sequence). CDR3 size: 16 residues. CDR3: CASSLLQGLSNQPQHF. In nucleotides, the CDR3 is TGTGCCAGTAGTCTCCTGCAGGGACTTAGCAATCAGCCCCAGCATTTT.

This chain links TRBV28 with TRBJ2-5; the match to TRBD2 covers 11 bases. Germline V CDR1 and CDR2: MDHEN, SYDVKM. V dropped 9 bases and J dropped 5; count of bases not matched to a gene: 8. This CDR3 is built from 14 residues. This chain's CDR3 is CASKTSGDGETQYF. CDR3 coding DNA: TGTGCCAGTAAGACTAGCGGGGACGGGGAGACCCAGTACTTC.

The chain has TRBV19 and TRBJ1-6; 11 bases are shared with TRBD1. Trimming at V came to 9 bases and at J to 9 bases, leaving 10 bases not matched to a gene. The germline gives CDR1 LNHDA, CDR2 SQIVND (reference sequence). This CDR3 is 15 amino acids long. This chain's CDR3 is CASRSGDRGASPLHF. Here the CDR3 DNA reads TGTGCCAGCCGATCCGGGGACAGGGGGGCTTCACCCCTCCACTTT.